Below are 13 T cell receptor beta chains sequenced from a single sample in a study of CD8+ T cells in alopecia areata. Documented treatment: oral pan-JAK inhibitor, 5-10 mg twice daily. The authors extracted RNA and reverse transcribed it into cDNA as the sequencing template. Method: immunoSEQ multiplex PCR; TCRdb's copy keeps in-frame clones and lacks some. This table holds roughly 120,000 clones, roughly 56% found once. The specimen was CD4+ T cells sorted from blood, collected at week 24, from a patient treated with tofacitinib. Source of these receptors: a human donor with alopecia areata.

This clone showed up just a few times. This chain connects TRBV2 to TRBJ1-1; 7 positions agree with TRBD1. Germline values: CDR1 SNHLY, CDR2 FYNNEI. The length of the CDR3 is 14 residues. DNA for the CDR3: TGTGCATCCTTCGCCGGGACAGATAACACTGAAGCTTTCTTT. Its translation is CASFAGTDNTEAFF.

The chain joins TRBV5-1 to TRBJ1-2, with D perhaps matching TRBD1 (5 bases). The CDR3 is 14 amino acids. CDR1 is SGHRS and CDR2 is YFSETQ in the germline V gene. The V end was cut by 4 bases, the J end by 3 bases, with 13 bases between. For the CDR3, the DNA is TGCGCCAGCAGCATGGGAGCGGGGGACTATGGCTACACCTTC. It codes for CASSMGAGDYGYTF.

This chain links TRBV7-2 with TRBJ2-2, with a possible D match to TRBD1 (7 bases). The length of the CDR3 is 14 residues. Germline V lookup: CDR1 SGHTA, CDR2 FQGNSA. V dropped 3 bases and J dropped 4 bases, with 9 bases sitting between them. The DNA for the CDR3 is TGTGCCAGCAGCTTCCAGGGGGGCACCGGGGAGCTGTTTTTT. This translates into CASSFQGGTGELFF.

This sequence joins TRBV30 and TRBJ1-6; a possible D gene is TRBD1 (5 bases). Trimming took off 3 bases at V and 10 bases at J, with 16 bases between the two ends. The CDR3 is made up of 14 amino acids. Germline V CDR1 and CDR2: GTSNPN, SVGIG (reference sequence). CDR3 amino acids: CAWSRDSGSSPLHF. As DNA, the CDR3 is TGTGCCTGGAGCAGGGACTCGGGCAGCTCACCCCTCCACTTT.

The V call is TRBV7-9, the J call TRBJ1-4; no clear D gene. V lost 5 bases, J lost 8 bases, and 9 bases lay in between. This CDR3 contains 12 residues. Germline CDR1 is SEHNR and CDR2 is FQNEAQ (reference sequence). CDR3 sequence reads: CASSPKTEKLFF. The CDR3 nucleotides read TGTGCCAGCAGCCCGAAGACAGAAAAACTGTTTTTT.

This clone was seen only once. CDR3 coding DNA: TGTGCCAGCAGCTCACTCTCGGAGGGCTCCTACAATGAGCAGTTCTTC. Residues: CASSSLSEGSYNEQFF. The chain uses TRBV11-3 and TRBJ2-1; TRBD2 might be the D (6 bases). CDR1 and CDR2 from the germline V gene are SGHNT and YENEEA. The CDR3 totals 16 residues. V lost 4 bases, J lost 0 bases, and 13 bases lay in between.

This chain joins TRBV29-1 and TRBJ1-1; no clear D. This CDR3 has 13 residues. The V and J ends lost 4 bases and 1 base respectively, with 10 bases between them. Germline V lookup: CDR1 SQVTM, CDR2 ANQGSEA. This CDR3 is CSVAPRGNTEAFF. The CDR3 DNA is TGCAGCGTTGCCCCCCGGGGGAACACTGAAGCTTTCTTT.

This sequence joins TRBV2 and TRBJ2-7, with 9 bases identical to TRBD2. J was trimmed by 2 bases and V by 5 bases; bases with no gene match: 1. The CDR3 covers 13 residues. Germline V gene lookup returns CDR1 SNHLY and CDR2 FYNNEI. The chain's CDR3 is CASSRTSAYEQYF. The CDR3 DNA follows: TGTGCCAGCAGTCGGACTAGCGCCTACGAGCAGTACTTC.

This clone was observed many times. This rearrangement joins TRBV13 to TRBJ1-6; TRBD1 aligns across 9 bases. The junction had 6 bases not matched to a gene; V was cut back by 5 bases and J by 7 bases. Germline CDR1 PRHDT, CDR2 FYEKMQ (reference sequence). This CDR3 has 15 amino acids. The CDR3: CASSEGTGHNSPLHF. The CDR3 region has the DNA TGTGCCAGCAGCGAGGGGACAGGGCACAATTCACCCCTCCACTTT.

This rearrangement joins TRBV18 to TRBJ1-3; D gene ambiguous. This CDR3 region has 16 residues. From germline, CDR1 is KGHSH and CDR2 LQKENI. The V end was cut by 0 bases, the J end by 4 bases, with 13 bases between. Here the CDR3 DNA reads TGTGCCAGCTCACCACCGTCGGGGTCCTGGGGAAACACCATATATTTT. It encodes CASSPPSGSWGNTIYF. Full variable domain (remainder filled in from reference TRBV18 and TRBJ1-3): NAGVMQNPRHLVRRRGQEARLRCSPMKGHSHVYWYRQLPEEGLKFMVYLQKENIIDESGMPKERFSAEFPKEGPSILRIQQVVRGDSAAYFCASSPPSGSWGNTIYFGEGSWLTVV.

The chain uses TRBV5-1 and TRBJ1-4, with a tentative D call TRBD1 (5 bases). The V end lost 4 bases, the J end lost 7 bases, and 14 bases lay between the germline ends. The germline V gene has CDR1 SGHRS and CDR2 YFSETQ. CDR3 length: 14 amino acids. Here the CDR3 reads CASSRGGDREKLFF. The DNA for the CDR3 is TGCGCCAGCAGCCGGGGAGGGGACCGTGAAAAACTGTTTTTT.

This chain connects TRBV27 to TRBJ1-2, with 10 bases aligning to TRBD1. Germline V gene data show CDR1 as MNHEY and CDR2 as SMNVEV (reference sequence). This CDR3 region has 16 residues. The V and J ends lost 3 bases and 4 bases, in that order; junction bases with no gene match: 8. DNA for the CDR3: TGTGCCAGCAGTTTCAGACTCGGGACAGGGGCCTATGGCTACACCTTC. It specifies CASSFRLGTGAYGYTF.

The V and J genes are TRBV13 and TRBJ2-5; D may be TRBD2 (5 bases). Germline values: CDR1 PRHDT, CDR2 FYEKMQ (reference sequence). This CDR3 comprises 14 residues. Trimming took off 4 bases at V and 7 bases at J, with 16 bases between the two ends. The chain's CDR3 is CASSSSYPRVTQYF. CDR3 in DNA: TGTGCCAGCAGCTCTAGCTACCCAAGAGTGACCCAGTACTTC.